The entry below gives a single T cell receptor (gamma chain) sequence along with its context. Its antigen is unidentified. This record belongs to a study of Vδ1+ human thymocytes. Notes on the study in general: In the thymus, TRG and TRD repertoires looked highly polyclonal with Gaussian CDR3 lengths.

Extracted RNA was reverse transcribed into cDNA. CDR3 amplicons came from multiplex PCR with pooled V-gene forward and constant-region reverse primers. TCRdb re-processed the multiplex PCR reads using CATT. Of fewer than 14,000 gamma-chain clones listed, about 46% are singletons. The CDR3 length is 12 residues. V lost 4 bases and J lost 8; bases outside the gene matches: 8. Germline CDR1 is GITISATS and CDR2 is ISYDGTV (reference sequence). The TCR originated in a boy in the first two years of life who had congenital heart surgery. Specimen: Vdelta1+ gamma-delta thymocytes from the thymus. Subset in this sample: FACS-sorted CD3+ TCRalphabeta- TCRVdelta1+ TCRVdelta2- thymocytes. The chain is built from TRGV9 and TRGJ1 or TRGJ2. No J segment appears in TCRdb, so it was assigned here by matching the sequence to germline. The CDR3, as DNA: TGTGCCTTGTGGGATTTCCCCGATAAGAAACTCTTT. It codes for CALWDFPDKKLF.